The 10 T cell receptor beta chains below all came from one sample that was sequenced in a study of blood T cell repertoires in COVID-19. Clones were sequenced by immunoSEQ multiplex PCR, and TCRdb holds only the in-frame ones, with some missing. This sample yields about 31,000 clones, of which roughly nine tenths are seen a single time; approximately 8.9% belongs to the top ten. The sample consisted of peripheral blood. The receptors were sampled from a man between 65 and 85 years old with active or convalescent COVID-19.

The chain couples TRBV9 to TRBJ2-7; 11 nucleotides align to TRBD2. Germline V gene lookup returns CDR1 SGDLS and CDR2 YYNGEE. J gave up 2 bases and V 3 bases, and 7 bases lay outside the gene matches. The length of the CDR3 is 16 residues. The CDR3 sequence: CASSASLAGGPYEQYF. CDR3 nucleotides: TGTGCCAGCAGCGCCAGCCTAGCGGGGGGCCCCTACGAGCAGTACTTC.

The V call is TRBV5-4, the J call TRBJ2-5; weak D call: TRBD2 (5 bases). Germline-derived CDR1 and CDR2 are SGHNT and YYREEE (reference sequence). V was trimmed by 4 bases and J by 5 bases, leaving 18 bases between them. CDR3 size: 15 residues. Written as DNA, the CDR3 is TGTGCCAGCAGCACCGAACTAGAATCCAGGGAGACCCAGTACTTC. This sequence encodes CASSTELESRETQYF.

The chain has TRBV7-9 and TRBJ2-7; 7 positions agree with TRBD2. Trimming took 5 bases from V and 3 from J; bases not matched to a gene: 16. This CDR3 contains 17 residues. Per the germline V gene, CDR1 is SEHNR and CDR2 is FQNEAQ (reference sequence). The CDR3 loop reads CASSHVRGVLNGYEQYV. The CDR3 bases are TGTGCCAGCAGCCACGTCCGGGGGGTACTAAATGGCTACGAGCAGTACGTC.

The chain couples TRBV6-2 or TRBV6-3 to TRBJ1-2; no clear D. The CDR3 length is 14 residues. Per germline, CDR1 MNHEY and CDR2 SVGEGT. V shed 2 bases and J shed 2 bases, with 9 bases lying between them. The CDR3 sequence is CASSYDGANYGYTF. The CDR3 DNA reads as TGTGCCAGCAGTTACGACGGAGCGAACTATGGCTACACCTTC.

The rearrangement joins TRBV2 to TRBJ2-1; no clear D. With 3 bases removed from V and 0 bases from J, the gap between germline ends came to 9 bases. Per the germline V gene, CDR1 is SNHLY and CDR2 is FYNNEI. This CDR3 contains 15 residues. The CDR3 DNA is TGTGCCAGCAGTGAGGCACCAAACTCCTACAATGAGCAGTTCTTC. Translated, it gives CASSEAPNSYNEQFF. Filled out from reference TRBV2 and TRBJ2-1, the complete variable domain reads EPEVTQTPSHQVTQMGQEVILRCVPISNHLYFYWYRQILGQKVEFLVSFYNNEISEKSEIFDDQFSVERPDGSNFTLKIRSTKLEDSAMYFCASSEAPNSYNEQFFGPGTRLTVL.

The chain is built from TRBV11-2 and TRBJ1-2; possibly TRBD1 for D (6 bases). The V gene's germline CDR1 is SGHAT and CDR2 FQNNGV. There are 14 residues in the CDR3. Trimming left V 6 bases short and J 4 bases short, with 15 bases between. The CDR3 nucleotides read TGTGCCAGCAGGCACTACAGGGAATCCTATGGCTACACCTTC. This translates into CASRHYRESYGYTF.

This chain joins TRBV5-6 and TRBJ2-1; D is undetermined. In germline, CDR1 is SGHDT, CDR2 YYEEEE. V was shortened by 0 bases and J by 9 bases, with 4 bases between the two germline ends. The CDR3 is 11 amino acids. This CDR3 is CASSLAFEQFF. The CDR3, as DNA: TGTGCCAGCAGCTTGGCCTTTGAGCAGTTCTTC.

Here the CDR3 DNA reads TGTGCCAGCAGCCCGGAGCTAGCGGGAGATTATGAGCAGTTCTTC. This codes for CASSPELAGDYEQFF. The rearrangement uses TRBV6-5 and TRBJ2-1, with 10 bases identical to TRBD2. Germline V gene sequence: CDR1 MNHEY, CDR2 SVGAGI. The trim removed 6 bases at V and 8 bases at J, leaving 10 bases unmatched. The CDR3 is made up of 15 amino acids.

The V gene is TRBV3-1 (or the pseudogene TRBV3-2), the J gene TRBJ2-1, with D hard to call. The CDR3 totals 13 residues. Germline CDR1 LGHDT, CDR2 YNNKEL (reference sequence). The V and J ends lost 2 bases and 7 bases respectively, with 9 bases between them. In DNA form, the CDR3 reads TGTGCCAGCAGCCAACCCCCTTCGAATGAGCAGTTCTTC. It encodes CASSQPPSNEQFF.

The rearrangement uses TRBV5-1 and TRBJ2-3; 13 positions match TRBD2. The CDR3 runs 15 residues. Germline V lookup: CDR1 SGHRS, CDR2 YFSETQ. J was trimmed by 5 bases and V by 3 bases; bases with no gene match: 3. The CDR3 DNA reads TGCGCCAGCAGCTACTGGACTAGCGGGGGAGATACGCAGTATTTT. Protein: CASSYWTSGGDTQYF. Together with reference TRBV5-1 and TRBJ2-3, the CDR3 gives the full variable domain: KAGVTQTPRYLIKTRGQQVTLSCSPISGHRSVSWYQQTPGQGLQFLFEYFSETQRNKGNFPGRFSGRQFSNSRSEMNVSTLELGDSALYLCASSYWTSGGDTQYFGPGTRLTVL.